The 20 T cell receptor beta chains reported below all come from one sample, sequenced in a study of blood T cell repertoires in COVID-19. Profiled with immunoSEQ multiplex PCR; TCRdb holds only in-frame clones, not every one. This table holds more than 60,000 clones, roughly 90% found once. The specimen sequenced was peripheral blood. The receptors here all came from a middle-aged man with active COVID-19.

V gene TRBV19 combines with J gene TRBJ2-1, with D maybe TRBD1 (6 bases). The CDR3 is 13 amino acids. Trimming shortened V by 5 bases and J by 9 bases, and 14 bases separated the two germline ends. Germline loops: CDR1 LNHDA, CDR2 SQIVND (reference sequence). The CDR3 here is CASSLQGSREQFF. DNA of the CDR3: TGTGCCAGTAGTCTTCAGGGGTCTCGTGAGCAGTTCTTC.

This clone showed up just once. This chain links TRBV24-1 with TRBJ2-5; 9 nucleotides match TRBD1. Germline V gives CDR1 KGHDR, CDR2 SFDVKD. Trimming cost V 5 bases and J 7 bases; bases outside gene matches: 7. This CDR3 has 14 amino acids. CDR3 protein: CATSAGTGTRTQYF. The CDR3 nucleotides read TGTGCCACCAGTGCTGGGACAGGGACGAGGACCCAGTACTTC.

The chain employs TRBV5-4 and TRBJ2-1; 10 bases are shared with TRBD1. This CDR3 is 15 amino acids long. Trimming removed 3 bases from V and 7 bases from J; junction bases left unmatched: 7. Germline CDR1 and CDR2: SGHNT and YYREEE (reference sequence). For the CDR3, the DNA is TGTGCCAGCAGCTCGGGACAGGGGAAAAGGAATGAGCAGTTCTTC. Its protein is CASSSGQGKRNEQFF.

This sequence joins TRBV28 and TRBJ1-2, with TRBD1 matching 8 bases. CDR1 and CDR2 (germline): MDHEN, SYDVKM. V was clipped by 4 bases and J by 4 bases; unmatched bases: 8. The CDR3 contains 15 residues. DNA of the CDR3: TGTGCCAGCAGTTCCCAGGACAGGGTGGGCTATGGCTACACCTTC. Translation gives CASSSQDRVGYGYTF.

The rearrangement links TRBV18 to TRBJ1-4; D gene ambiguous. The germline V gene encodes CDR1 KGHSH and CDR2 LQKENI. The germline V and J ends were trimmed by 4 bases and 7 bases, with 16 bases remaining between them. The CDR3 has 15 residues. The CDR3 region has the DNA TGTGCCAGCTCACGGCCGGGCCCACGGGGTGAAAAACTGTTTTTT. Its protein is CASSRPGPRGEKLFF.

This rearrangement joins TRBV5-1 to TRBJ1-5; TRBD1 might be the D (5 bases). Trimming took 0 bases from V and 0 from J, leaving 7 bases between them. Germline CDR1 and CDR2: SGHRS and YFSETQ. CDR3 length: 15 residues. CDR3 nucleotides: TGCGCCAGCAGCTTGGCGGGGGATAGCAATCAGCCCCAGCATTTT. Amino acid sequence: CASSLAGDSNQPQHF.

V gene TRBV27 combines with J gene TRBJ2-2; 7 positions agree with TRBD2. The CDR3 is 14 amino acids. The trim removed 8 bases at V and 5 bases at J, leaving 8 bases unmatched. Germline-derived CDR1 and CDR2 are MNHEY and SMNVEV (reference sequence). As DNA, the CDR3 is TGTGCCAGCGCCTCCGGGACTACGACCGGGGAGCTGTTTTTT. Encoded protein: CASASGTTTGELFF.

The chain carries TRBV11-1 and TRBJ2-1; D is uncertain. V was cut by 1 base and J by 9 bases, with 4 bases left in between. The CDR3 is made up of 11 amino acids. Per the germline V gene, CDR1 is SGHAT and CDR2 is FQDESV (reference sequence). CDR3 sequence reads: CASSLVSEQFF. The CDR3 region has the DNA TGTGCCAGCAGCTTAGTATCTGAGCAGTTCTTC.

This clone has just one count. The chain is built from TRBV7-9 and TRBJ1-1; D is undetermined. CDR3 length: 13 amino acids. V gave up 6 bases and J gave up 11 bases, with 19 bases separating them. The germline CDR1 and CDR2 sequences are SEHNR and FQNEAQ (reference sequence). The CDR3 DNA reads as TGTGCCAGCAGTCCGCCGGGAGGCTTCTCGGCTTTCTTT. Its translation: CASSPPGGFSAFF.

This clone has a single count. This CDR3 reads CASLRQGAVFEAFF. The CDR3 nucleotides are TGTGCCAGCCTCCGGCAGGGGGCTGTTTTTGAAGCTTTCTTT. V usage is TRBV5-4 and J usage is TRBJ1-1; TRBD1 matches at 8 bases. This CDR3 comprises 14 residues. V dropped 7 bases and J dropped 7; count of bases not matched to a gene: 12. CDR1 is SGHNT and CDR2 is YYREEE in the germline V gene (reference sequence).

This clone has only one observation. The chain has TRBV7-2 and TRBJ2-2; the match to TRBD2 covers 11 bases. Germline V gene sequence: CDR1 SGHTA, CDR2 FQGNSA. The CDR3 contains 16 residues. After removal of 5 bases from V and 5 bases from J, the junction contained 7 bases not matched to a gene. CDR3 protein: CASSVTSGRRTGELFF. The CDR3 region has the DNA TGTGCCAGCAGCGTAACTAGCGGGAGAAGGACCGGGGAGCTGTTTTTT.

The V call is TRBV6-5, the J call TRBJ2-2; D is undetermined. The V end was cut by 8 bases, the J end by 1 base, with 5 bases between. The CDR3 runs 12 residues. Germline-derived CDR1 and CDR2 are MNHEY and SVGAGI. The CDR3 DNA is TGTGCCAGCGGCAAGAACACCGGGGAGCTGTTTTTT. Translating gives CASGKNTGELFF.

This chain uses TRBV5-5 with TRBJ2-7, with 8 positions matching TRBD1. This CDR3 has 15 residues. J lost 2 bases, V lost 3 bases, and 7 bases had no gene match. In germline, CDR1 is SGHKS, CDR2 YYEKEE (reference sequence). The CDR3 sequence: CASSYNLGQAYEQYF. As DNA, the CDR3 is TGTGCCAGCAGCTATAACCTGGGACAGGCCTACGAGCAGTACTTC.

The chain employs TRBV2 and TRBJ1-6; the match to TRBD1 covers 7 bases. V trimming: 10 bases; J trimming: 6 bases; junction bases outside the gene matches: 12. Germline CDR1 reads SNHLY; CDR2 reads FYNNEI. This CDR3 spans 15 amino acids. CDR3 sequence reads: CAIPTGDPVNSPLHF. CDR3 in DNA: TGTGCCATCCCAACAGGGGATCCGGTTAATTCACCCCTCCACTTT.

V is TRBV2 and J is TRBJ2-7; D not resolved. CDR3 length equals 12 residues. Looked up from germline, CDR1 is SNHLY and CDR2 is FYNNEI. V lost 7 bases and J 7 bases, leaving 14 bases between the germline ends. CDR3 residues: CASTPGYREQYF. In DNA form, the CDR3 reads TGTGCCAGCACCCCGGGTTACCGGGAGCAGTACTTC.

This clone was seen a handful of times. The CDR3 region is CASSGQGFGGYTF. The CDR3 coding sequence is TGTGCCAGCAGTGGACAGGGTTTCGGTGGCTACACCTTC. The chain employs TRBV2 and TRBJ1-2, with TRBD1 identical over 7 bases. The germline V gene encodes CDR1 SNHLY and CDR2 FYNNEI. V dropped 4 bases and J dropped 7; count of bases not matched to a gene: 6. The CDR3 runs 13 residues.

The chain links TRBV5-8 to TRBJ2-3; TRBD2 agrees at 9 bases. CDR3 length: 14 amino acids. Trimming took 2 bases from V and 4 from J; bases not matched to a gene: 2. Germline V gives CDR1 SGHTS, CDR2 YDEGEE. The CDR3 is CASSFGTSPDTQYF. DNA of the CDR3: TGTGCCAGCAGCTTCGGGACTAGCCCAGATACGCAGTATTTT. Full variable domain (rest looked up from reference TRBV5-8 and TRBJ2-3): EAGVTQSPTHLIKTRGQQATLRCSPISGHTSVYWYQQALGLGLQFLLWYDEGEERNRGNFPPRFSGRQFPNYSSELNVNALELEDSALYLCASSFGTSPDTQYFGPGTRLTVL.

V gene TRBV12-5 combines with J gene TRBJ2-1; 9 bases are shared with TRBD2. The CDR3 length is 14 residues. Germline-derived CDR1 and CDR2 are LGHNT and FRNRAP. Trimming at V came to 4 bases and at J to 4 bases, leaving 2 bases not matched to a gene. DNA of the CDR3: TGTGCTAGTGGTTGGACTAGCGTTTACAATGAGCAGTTCTTC. Protein product: CASGWTSVYNEQFF.

The V and J genes are TRBV4-1 and TRBJ1-2; the match to TRBD1 covers 7 bases. CDR1 and CDR2 from the germline V gene are MGHRA and YSYEKL. J was trimmed by 3 bases and V by 3 bases; bases with no gene match: 4. The CDR3 contains 14 residues. In DNA form, the CDR3 reads TGCGCCAGCAGCCACCCCGGGACAGACTATGGCTACACCTTC. Protein: CASSHPGTDYGYTF.

The CDR3 DNA is TGTGCCAGCACCTACCAGTACGCCCAGCGAGTCACAGATACGCAGTATTTT. Translating gives CASTYQYAQRVTDTQYF. The rearrangement joins TRBV4-2 to TRBJ2-3; D unresolved. The CDR3 covers 17 residues. Germline loops: CDR1 LGHNA, CDR2 YNFKEQ. V was cut by 7 bases and J by 2 bases, with 22 bases left in between.